Below, 10 T cell receptor beta chains from the same sample are listed, as sequenced in a study of shared clonotypes between healthy human individuals. Using immunoSEQ multiplex PCR, the repertoire was profiled, and TCRdb retains in-frame clones only, with some absent. The sample shows around 510,000 clones, around 95% of them seen only once. Sequencing was performed on naive CD4+ T cells sorted from blood. The subset denotes: CD45RA+ positively selected. The receptors shown here come from a woman aged 25 to 45 in good health.

The chain carries TRBV7-2 and TRBJ1-4, with unresolved D. Trimming pared 1 base from V and 8 bases from J, leaving 23 bases between. CDR3 length equals 18 residues. In germline, CDR1 is SGHTA, CDR2 FQGNSA. CDR3 nucleotides: TGTGCCAGCAGCTTAGGAGGGAGTGAGGAATCGCTGAAGGAAAAACTGTTTTTT. This gives the protein CASSLGGSEESLKEKLFF.

This clone was seen a few times. The chain carries TRBV7-9 and TRBJ2-2; D call uncertain. The CDR3 totals 13 residues. V was clipped by 2 bases and J by 3 bases, with 4 bases between them. Germline V gene lookup returns CDR1 SEHNR and CDR2 FQNEAQ (reference sequence). The CDR3 reads CASSLIHTGELFF. The CDR3 nucleotides read TGTGCCAGCAGCTTAATCCACACCGGGGAGCTGTTTTTT.

The rearrangement links TRBV27 to TRBJ2-7; tentatively, D is TRBD1 (7 bases). This CDR3 has 13 residues. The V and J ends lost 0 bases and 8 bases respectively, with 11 bases between them. The germline gives CDR1 MNHEY, CDR2 SMNVEV (reference sequence). This chain's CDR3 is CASSLSQGGKQYF. CDR3 bases: TGTGCCAGCAGTTTATCTCAGGGGGGAAAGCAGTACTTC.

J is TRBJ1-1 and V is TRBV5-1; 7 bases are a match to TRBD1. Trimming cost V 6 bases and J 1 base; bases outside gene matches: 9. Germline V gives CDR1 SGHRS, CDR2 YFSETQ. This CDR3 is built from 15 residues. Here the CDR3 DNA reads TGCGCCAGCAACATTGGGACAGTACAGAACACTGAAGCTTTCTTT. This sequence encodes CASNIGTVQNTEAFF.

This sequence joins TRBV19 and TRBJ2-7; D is undetermined. Germline CDR1 reads LNHDA; CDR2 reads SQIVND (reference sequence). Trimming removed 7 bases at V and 2 bases at J, with 18 bases between. This CDR3 is 15 amino acids long. CDR3 sequence (DNA): TGTGCCAGTACCCCCGGCCCTGGGTCCACCTACGAGCAGTACTTC. Translating gives CASTPGPGSTYEQYF.

The gene calls are TRBV7-2 and TRBJ2-3, with D perhaps matching TRBD1 or TRBD2 (5 bases each). Per germline, CDR1 SGHTA and CDR2 FQGNSA. This CDR3 region has 16 residues. V was trimmed by 5 bases and J by 4 bases, leaving 19 bases between them. Here the CDR3 DNA reads TGTGCCAGCAGCCCAGATGGGACGGGATGGGCAGATACGCAGTATTTT. Translating it yields CASSPDGTGWADTQYF. Filled out from reference TRBV7-2 and TRBJ2-3, the complete variable domain reads GAGVSQSPSNKVTEKGKDVELRCDPISGHTALYWYRQSLGQGLEFLIYFQGNSAPDKSGLPSDRFSAERTGGSVSTLTIQRTQQEDSAVYLCASSPDGTGWADTQYFGPGTRLTVL.

The V and J genes are TRBV2 and TRBJ2-7; TRBD2 aligns across 9 bases. Per germline, CDR1 SNHLY and CDR2 FYNNEI. Trimming removed 2 bases from V and 1 base from J; junction bases left unmatched: 9. This CDR3 is built from 17 residues. CDR3 sequence reads: CASSERASGILSYEQYF. CDR3 nucleotide sequence: TGTGCCAGCAGTGAAAGGGCTAGCGGGATCCTTTCCTACGAGCAGTACTTC. Supplemented by reference TRBV2 and TRBJ2-7, the full variable domain reads EPEVTQTPSHQVTQMGQEVILRCVPISNHLYFYWYRQILGQKVEFLVSFYNNEISEKSEIFDDQFSVERPDGSNFTLKIRSTKLEDSAMYFCASSERASGILSYEQYFGPGTRLTVT.

The chain employs TRBV19 and TRBJ2-3; D is possibly TRBD1 or TRBD2 (6 bases each). Per germline, CDR1 LNHDA and CDR2 SQIVND (reference sequence). V lost 3 bases to trimming and J lost 2 bases, with 12 bases between them. This CDR3 has 15 amino acids. CDR3 DNA sequence: TGTGCCAGTAGTATCACCGGGGGCCCCACAGATACGCAGTATTTT. This translates into CASSITGGPTDTQYF.

The chain has TRBV28 and TRBJ2-7, with D perhaps TRBD2 (6 bases). Germline V lookup: CDR1 MDHEN, CDR2 SYDVKM. V lost 3 bases, J lost 6 bases, and 15 bases lay in between. The CDR3 is 14 amino acids. CDR3 sequence (DNA): TGTGCCAGCAGTTTGGAGGGTGGCGGGTCCGAGCAGTACTTC. Protein sequence: CASSLEGGGSEQYF.

J is TRBJ2-6 and V is TRBV11-2, with TRBD2 matching over 9 bases. V lost 3 bases to trimming and J lost 3 bases; unmatched junction nucleotides: 6. The CDR3 totals 17 residues. Germline CDR1 is SGHAT and CDR2 is FQNNGV. The CDR3 loop is CASSFGAGGFGANVLTF. For the CDR3, the DNA is TGTGCCAGCAGCTTTGGTGCGGGAGGGTTTGGGGCCAACGTCCTGACTTTC.